The 7 T cell receptor beta chains listed next were all sequenced from one sample in a study of CXCR3-negative and CXCR3-positive naive CD8 T cells. Whole-study results and caveats: Naive cells with CXCR3 showed TRB CDR3s that were more hydrophobic than those in CXCR3-negative naive cells.

UMI-labeled 5' RACE TRB cDNA libraries were prepared from the cells. After re-calling the 5' RACE reads, TCRdb lists one entry per CDR3 protein, DNA absent. Its table records roughly 110,000 distinct CDR3 sequences. For these TCRs, the target antigens are not known. Sequenced material: naive CXCR3+ CD8+ T cells from blood. Subset in this sample: CD45RO-CCR7+CD27+CD95- naive CD8+ T cells expressing CXCR3 (TNR3+). These TCRs come from a human donor in good health. Some clones in this sample may be carry-over from other donors' samples.

The chain carries TRBV6-2 or TRBV6-3 and TRBJ2-2; lacking DNA, the TRBD2 call made by TCRdb goes unchecked. CDR1 is MNHEY and CDR2 is SVGEGT in the germline V gene. The CDR3 spans 14 residues. This chain's CDR3 is CASSYTGPAGELFF.

The chain joins TRBV4-1 to TRBJ2-7; lacking DNA, the TRBD1 call made by TCRdb goes unchecked. The CDR3 has 18 amino acids. CDR1 and CDR2 from the germline V gene are MGHRA and YSYEKL. CDR3 sequence: CASSQDPSGQGLRYEQYF.

The chain couples TRBV7-9 to TRBJ2-7; absent DNA, TCRdb's TRBD1 call cannot be checked. CDR1 SEHNR and CDR2 FQNEAQ come from the germline V gene (reference sequence). The CDR3 spans 13 residues. CDR3 loop: CASSFVGGSEQYF.

This chain joins TRBV13 and TRBJ2-7; the D call from TCRdb, TRBD1, cannot be confirmed without DNA. Germline V gene sequence: CDR1 PRHDT, CDR2 FYEKMQ (reference sequence). This CDR3 comprises 13 residues. The CDR3 protein is CASSPGKDYEQYF.

The rearrangement joins TRBV3-1 to TRBJ2-1. The length of the CDR3 is 14 residues. Germline CDR1 LGHDT, CDR2 YNNKEL (reference sequence). CDR3 sequence reads: CASSPDSSYNEQFF.

The genes are TRBV15 and TRBJ1-1. This CDR3 spans 15 amino acids. CDR1 LNHNV and CDR2 YYDKDF come from the germline V gene (reference sequence). The CDR3 is CATSRDRGGGTEAFF.

V and J are TRBV4-2 and TRBJ2-1; TCRdb names TRBD1, which stays unverified in the absence of DNA. Looked up from germline, CDR1 is LGHNA and CDR2 is YNFKEQ. CDR3 size: 18 residues. The CDR3 region is CASSQEPEGRGEGNEQFF.